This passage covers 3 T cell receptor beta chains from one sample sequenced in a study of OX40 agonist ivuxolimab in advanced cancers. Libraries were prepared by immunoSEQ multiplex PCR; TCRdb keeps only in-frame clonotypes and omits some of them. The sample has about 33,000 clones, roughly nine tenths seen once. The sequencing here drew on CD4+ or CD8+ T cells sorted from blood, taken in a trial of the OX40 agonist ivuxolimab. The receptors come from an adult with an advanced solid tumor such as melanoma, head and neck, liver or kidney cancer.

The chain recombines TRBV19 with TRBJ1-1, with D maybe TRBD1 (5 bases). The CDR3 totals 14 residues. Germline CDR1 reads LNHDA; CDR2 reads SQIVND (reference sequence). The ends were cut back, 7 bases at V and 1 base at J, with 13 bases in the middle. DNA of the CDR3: TGTGCCAGTAACTCGGGGGGACCGAACACTGAAGCTTTCTTT. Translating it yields CASNSGGPNTEAFF.

As DNA, the CDR3 is TGTGCCAGCAGTCTAGCGGTATACAATGAGCAGTTCTTC. Its protein is CASSLAVYNEQFF. The chain has TRBV28 and TRBJ2-1; 7 bases line up with TRBD2. J lost 4 bases, V lost 5 bases, and 2 bases had no gene match. The CDR3 sequence is 13 residues long. CDR1 MDHEN and CDR2 SYDVKM come from the germline V gene. Full variable domain (outside the CDR3, taken from reference TRBV28 and TRBJ2-1): DVKVTQSSRYLVKRTGEKVFLECVQDMDHENMFWYRQDPGLGLRLIYFSYDVKMKEKGDIPEGYSVSREKKERFSLILESASTNQTSMYLCASSLAVYNEQFFGPGTRLTVL.

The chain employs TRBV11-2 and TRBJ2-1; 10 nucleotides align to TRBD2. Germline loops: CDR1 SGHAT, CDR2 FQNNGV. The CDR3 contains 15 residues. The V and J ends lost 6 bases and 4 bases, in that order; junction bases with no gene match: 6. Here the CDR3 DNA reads TGTGCCAGCAGTTCTAGCGGGGGCCCTTACAATGAGCAGTTCTTC. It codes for CASSSSGGPYNEQFF.